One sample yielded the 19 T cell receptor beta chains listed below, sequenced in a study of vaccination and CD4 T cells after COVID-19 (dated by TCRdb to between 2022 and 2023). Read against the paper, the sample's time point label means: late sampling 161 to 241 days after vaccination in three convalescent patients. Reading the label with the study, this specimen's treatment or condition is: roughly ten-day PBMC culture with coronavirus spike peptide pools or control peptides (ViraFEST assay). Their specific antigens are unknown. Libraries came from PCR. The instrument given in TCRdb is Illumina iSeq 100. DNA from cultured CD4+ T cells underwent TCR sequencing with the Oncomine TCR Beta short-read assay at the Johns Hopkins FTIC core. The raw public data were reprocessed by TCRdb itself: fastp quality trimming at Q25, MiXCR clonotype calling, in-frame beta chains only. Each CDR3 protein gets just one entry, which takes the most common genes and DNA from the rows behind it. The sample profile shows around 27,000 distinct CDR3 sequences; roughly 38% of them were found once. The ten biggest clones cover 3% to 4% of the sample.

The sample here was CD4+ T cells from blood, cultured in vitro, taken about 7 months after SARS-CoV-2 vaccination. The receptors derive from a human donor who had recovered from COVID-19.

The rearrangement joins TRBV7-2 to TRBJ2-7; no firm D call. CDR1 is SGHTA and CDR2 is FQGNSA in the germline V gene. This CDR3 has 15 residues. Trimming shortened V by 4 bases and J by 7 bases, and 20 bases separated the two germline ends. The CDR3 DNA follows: TGTGCCAGCAGCTCGGCGGTACGGATCTACGAAGAGCAGTACTTC. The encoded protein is CASSSAVRIYEEQYF.

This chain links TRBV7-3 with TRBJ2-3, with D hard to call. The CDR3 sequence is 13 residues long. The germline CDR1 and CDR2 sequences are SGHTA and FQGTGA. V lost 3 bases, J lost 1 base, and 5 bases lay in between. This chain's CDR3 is CASSFSGTDTQYF. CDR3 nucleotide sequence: TGTGCCAGCAGCTTTTCCGGCACAGATACGCAGTATTTT.

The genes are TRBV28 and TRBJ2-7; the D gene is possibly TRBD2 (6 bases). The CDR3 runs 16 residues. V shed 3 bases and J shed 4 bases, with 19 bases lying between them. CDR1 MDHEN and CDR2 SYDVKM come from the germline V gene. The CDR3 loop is CASSFPGVRGGYEQYF. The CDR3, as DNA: TGTGCCAGCAGTTTTCCGGGGGTAAGGGGCGGATACGAGCAGTACTTC. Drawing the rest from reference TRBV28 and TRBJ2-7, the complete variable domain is DVKVTQSSRYLVKRTGEKVFLECVQDMDHENMFWYRQDPGLGLRLIYFSYDVKMKEKGDIPEGYSVSREKKERFSLILESASTNQTSMYLCASSFPGVRGGYEQYFGPGTRLTVT.

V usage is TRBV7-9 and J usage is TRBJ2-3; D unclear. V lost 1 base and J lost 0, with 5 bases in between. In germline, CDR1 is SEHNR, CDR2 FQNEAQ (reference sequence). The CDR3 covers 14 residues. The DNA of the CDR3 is TGTGCCAGCAGCTTAGGCCTTAGCACAGATACGCAGTATTTT. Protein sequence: CASSLGLSTDTQYF. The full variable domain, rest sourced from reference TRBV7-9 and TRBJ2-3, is DTGVSQNPRHKITKRGQNVTFRCDPISEHNRLYWYRQTLGQGPEFLTYFQNEAQLEKSRLLSDRFSAERPKGSFSTLEIQRTEQGDSAMYLCASSLGLSTDTQYFGPGTRLTVL.

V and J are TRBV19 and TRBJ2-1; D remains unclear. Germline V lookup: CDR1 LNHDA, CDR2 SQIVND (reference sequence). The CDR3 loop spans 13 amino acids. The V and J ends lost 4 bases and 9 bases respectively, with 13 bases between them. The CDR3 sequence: CASSTTRRGEQFF. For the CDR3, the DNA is TGTGCCAGTAGTACCACCCGCAGAGGTGAGCAGTTCTTC.

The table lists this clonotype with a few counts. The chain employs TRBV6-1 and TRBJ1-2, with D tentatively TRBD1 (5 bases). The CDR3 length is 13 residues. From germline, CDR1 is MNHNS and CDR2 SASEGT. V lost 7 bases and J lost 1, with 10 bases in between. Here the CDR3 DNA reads TGTGCCAGCACCCCAGGGATTAACTATGGCTACACCTTC. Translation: CASTPGINYGYTF.

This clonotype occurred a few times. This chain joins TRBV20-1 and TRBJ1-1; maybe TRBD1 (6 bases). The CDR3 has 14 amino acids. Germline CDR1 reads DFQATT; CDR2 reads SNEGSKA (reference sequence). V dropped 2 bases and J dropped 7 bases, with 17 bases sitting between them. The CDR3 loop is CSARLTQGYGEAFF. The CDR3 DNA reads TGCAGTGCTAGACTTACTCAGGGGTACGGTGAAGCTTTCTTT.

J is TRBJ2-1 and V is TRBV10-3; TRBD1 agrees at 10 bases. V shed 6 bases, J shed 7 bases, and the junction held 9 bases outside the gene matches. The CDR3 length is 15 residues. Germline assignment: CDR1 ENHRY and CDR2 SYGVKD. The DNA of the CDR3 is TGTGCCATCAGGGCCGAGGGACAGGGGAGAAATGAGCAGTTCTTC. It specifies CAIRAEGQGRNEQFF.

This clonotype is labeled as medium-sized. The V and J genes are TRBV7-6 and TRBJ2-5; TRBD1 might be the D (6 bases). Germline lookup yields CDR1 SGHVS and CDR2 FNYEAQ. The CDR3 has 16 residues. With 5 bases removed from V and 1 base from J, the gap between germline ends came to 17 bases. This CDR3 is CASSKGTLWGQETQYF. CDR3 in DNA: TGTGCCAGCAGCAAGGGGACATTGTGGGGCCAAGAGACCCAGTACTTC. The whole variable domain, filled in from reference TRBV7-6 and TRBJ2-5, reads GAGVSQSPRYKVTKRGQDVALRCDPISGHVSLYWYRQALGQGPEFLTYFNYEAQQDKSGLPNDRFSAERPEGSISTLTIQRTEQRDSAMYRCASSKGTLWGQETQYFGPGTRLLVL.

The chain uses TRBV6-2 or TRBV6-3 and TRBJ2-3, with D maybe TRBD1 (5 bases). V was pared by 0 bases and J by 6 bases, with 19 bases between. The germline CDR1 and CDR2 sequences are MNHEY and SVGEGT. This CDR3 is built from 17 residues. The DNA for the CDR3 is TGTGCCAGCAGTTACTCAAGGACATCATACCCCCGCGATACGCAGTATTTT. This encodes CASSYSRTSYPRDTQYF.

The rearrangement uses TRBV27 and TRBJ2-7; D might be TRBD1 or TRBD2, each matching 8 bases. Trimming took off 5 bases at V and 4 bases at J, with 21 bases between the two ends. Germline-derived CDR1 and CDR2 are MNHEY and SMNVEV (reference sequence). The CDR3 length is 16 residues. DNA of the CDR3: TGTGCCAGCAGTATTCGACAGGGGACTAGTGTGTACGAGCAGTACTTC. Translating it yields CASSIRQGTSVYEQYF.

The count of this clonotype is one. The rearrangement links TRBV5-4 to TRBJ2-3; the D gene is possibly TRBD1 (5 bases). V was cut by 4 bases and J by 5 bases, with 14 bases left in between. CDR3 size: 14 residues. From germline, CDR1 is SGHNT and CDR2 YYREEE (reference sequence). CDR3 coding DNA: TGTGCCAGCAGCCCTCTCCAGGGTTTAGATACGCAGTATTTT. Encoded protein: CASSPLQGLDTQYF.

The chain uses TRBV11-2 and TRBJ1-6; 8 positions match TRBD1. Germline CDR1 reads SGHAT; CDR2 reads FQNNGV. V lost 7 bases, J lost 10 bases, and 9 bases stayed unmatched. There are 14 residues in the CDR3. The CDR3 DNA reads TGTGCCAGCACCCAAAGACAGGGGAAATCACCCCTCCACTTT. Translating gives CASTQRQGKSPLHF.

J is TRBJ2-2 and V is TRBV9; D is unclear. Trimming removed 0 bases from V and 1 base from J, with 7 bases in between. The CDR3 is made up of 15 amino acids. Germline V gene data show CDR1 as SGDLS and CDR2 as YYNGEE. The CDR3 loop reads CASSVDPQNTGELFF. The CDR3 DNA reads TGTGCCAGCAGCGTAGATCCCCAGAACACCGGGGAGCTGTTTTTT.

CDR3 in amino acids: CASSGRTGVTDTQYF. CDR3 nucleotide sequence: TGTGCCAGCAGCGGAAGGACAGGGGTCACAGATACGCAGTATTTT. This sequence joins TRBV28 and TRBJ2-3; 9 nucleotides agree with TRBD1. Germline V gives CDR1 MDHEN, CDR2 SYDVKM. The CDR3 length is 15 residues. V gave up 6 bases and J gave up 2 bases; unmatched junction bases: 6.

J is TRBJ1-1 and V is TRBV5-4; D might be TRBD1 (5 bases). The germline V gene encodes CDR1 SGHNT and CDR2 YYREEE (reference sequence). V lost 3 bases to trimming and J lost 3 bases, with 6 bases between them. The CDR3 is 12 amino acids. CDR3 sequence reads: CASSSRDTEAFF. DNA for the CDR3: TGTGCCAGCAGCTCCAGGGACACTGAAGCTTTCTTT. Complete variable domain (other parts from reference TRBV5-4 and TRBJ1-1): ETGVTQSPTHLIKTRGQQVTLRCSSQSGHNTVSWYQQALGQGPQFIFQYYREEENGRGNFPPRFSGLQFPNYSSELNVNALELDDSALYLCASSSRDTEAFFGQGTRLTVV.

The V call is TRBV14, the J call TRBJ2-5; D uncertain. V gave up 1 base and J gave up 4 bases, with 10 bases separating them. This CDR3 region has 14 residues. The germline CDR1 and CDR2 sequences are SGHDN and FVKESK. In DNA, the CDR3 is TGTGCCAGCAGCCAAGGGGCTAGGTCAGAGACCCAGTACTTC. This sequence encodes CASSQGARSETQYF.

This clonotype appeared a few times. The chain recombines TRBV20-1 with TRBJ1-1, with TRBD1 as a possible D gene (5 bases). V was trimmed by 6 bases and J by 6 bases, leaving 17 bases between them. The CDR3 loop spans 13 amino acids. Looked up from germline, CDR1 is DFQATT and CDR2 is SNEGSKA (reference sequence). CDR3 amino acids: CSAVQARGAEAFF. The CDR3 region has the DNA TGCAGTGCGGTACAGGCCCGGGGGGCTGAAGCTTTCTTT.

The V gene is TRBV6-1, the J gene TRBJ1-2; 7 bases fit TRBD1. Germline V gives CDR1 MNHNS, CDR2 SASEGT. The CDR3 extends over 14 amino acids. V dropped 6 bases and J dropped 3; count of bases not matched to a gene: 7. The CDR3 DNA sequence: TGTGCCAGCAGCCGTACCGGGACAGACTATGGCTACACCTTC. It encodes CASSRTGTDYGYTF.